A single sample is the source of the 30 T cell receptor beta chains below, sequenced in a study of T cell responses to AZD1222 COVID-19 vaccine. Method: immunoSEQ multiplex PCR; TCRdb's copy keeps in-frame clones and lacks some. The profile shows 95,000 to 130,000 clones, roughly 87% of them singletons. The sample was peripheral blood, taken on day 0 of AZD1222 vaccination. All receptors derive from an adult in good health.

This rearrangement joins TRBV7-3 to TRBJ2-1; TRBD2 aligns across 9 bases. In germline, CDR1 is SGHTA, CDR2 FQGTGA. The CDR3 is 16 residues long. Trimming at V came to 5 bases and at J to 7 bases, leaving 12 bases not matched to a gene. The CDR3: CASSPRASGMGNEQFF. The CDR3 nucleotides are TGTGCCAGCAGCCCCCGGGCTAGCGGGATGGGGAATGAGCAGTTCTTC.

This sequence joins TRBV25-1 and TRBJ1-5; D is ambiguous. The V gene's germline CDR1 is MGHDK and CDR2 SYGVNS. V shed 6 bases and J shed 5 bases, with 17 bases lying between them. The CDR3 loop spans 15 amino acids. DNA for the CDR3: TGTGCCAGCAGCGACTCTCATGGTGTTTATCAGCCCCAGCATTTT. As protein: CASSDSHGVYQPQHF.

CDR3 residues: CASSSGRAYEQYF. In DNA, the CDR3 is TGTGCCAGCTCTAGCGGGAGGGCGTACGAGCAGTACTTC. The chain joins TRBV19 to TRBJ2-7; 12 nucleotides agree with TRBD2. The CDR3 has 13 amino acids. Germline V gives CDR1 LNHDA, CDR2 SQIVND (reference sequence). The V segment lost 9 bases and the J segment 4 bases; nucleotides outside the gene matches: 4.

This chain connects TRBV6-1 to TRBJ1-2; TRBD1 matches at 10 bases. Germline CDR1 and CDR2: MNHNS and SASEGT. The length of the CDR3 is 15 residues. V shed 2 bases and J 3 bases; nucleotides not matched to a gene: 3. The CDR3 protein is CASSETGTGDYGYTF. The DNA of the CDR3 is TGTGCCAGCAGTGAAACCGGGACAGGGGACTATGGCTACACCTTC.

The genes are TRBV19 and TRBJ2-7, with a weak D call TRBD1 (6 bases). CDR1 is LNHDA, CDR2 SQIVND, per germline (reference sequence). The CDR3 is 13 amino acids. V dropped 5 bases and J dropped 2 bases, with 10 bases sitting between them. The CDR3 coding sequence is TGTGCCAGTAGTTACAGGGAACCCTACGAGCAGTACTTC. Protein: CASSYREPYEQYF.

On this clone itself: The junction departs from the called germline gene at one end, perhaps through a read error. The chain joins TRBV5-1 to TRBJ2-1; possible D gene TRBD1, 6 bases. Germline V gives CDR1 SGHRS, CDR2 YFSETQ. This CDR3 is 13 amino acids long. The CDR3 reads CASSHGQNAVRLF. The CDR3 nucleotides read TGCGCCAGCAGTCACGGACAGAACGCGGTGAGACTCTTC.

The chain links TRBV4-1 to TRBJ2-7, with TRBD2 as a possible D gene (6 bases). This CDR3 has 13 residues. Germline V gives CDR1 MGHRA, CDR2 YSYEKL. V was shortened by 2 bases and J by 4 bases, with 9 bases between the two germline ends. The CDR3 here is CASSQSGRYEQYF. Here the CDR3 DNA reads TGCGCCAGCAGCCAATCAGGGAGGTACGAGCAGTACTTC.

The table lists this clone with a count of one. This chain uses TRBV5-4 with TRBJ1-1; D not certain. With 4 bases removed from V and 0 bases from J, the gap between germline ends came to 7 bases. Germline V gives CDR1 SGHNT, CDR2 YYREEE (reference sequence). CDR3 length: 13 amino acids. The CDR3 nucleotides are TGTGCCAGCAGCGCCCCTTTGAACACTGAAGCTTTCTTT. As protein: CASSAPLNTEAFF.

The V and J genes are TRBV28 and TRBJ1-3; no clear D gene. This CDR3 contains 13 residues. Trimming shortened V by 7 bases and J by 2 bases, and 9 bases separated the two germline ends. CDR1 and CDR2 (germline): MDHEN, SYDVKM. The CDR3 here is CASNEGTGNTIYF. The CDR3 region has the DNA TGTGCCAGCAACGAGGGTACTGGAAACACCATATATTTT.

CDR3: CASSLGGQGSLIQYF. DNA of the CDR3: TGTGCCAGCAGTTTGGGCGGGCAGGGATCCCTTATCCAGTACTTC. The rearrangement uses TRBV28 and TRBJ2-5; D could derive from TRBD1 or TRBD2 (5 bases each). This CDR3 is 15 amino acids long. V lost 3 bases to trimming and J lost 10 bases, with 21 bases between them. The germline V gene encodes CDR1 MDHEN and CDR2 SYDVKM.

The rearrangement links TRBV28 to TRBJ1-4, with D hard to call. This CDR3 is built from 15 residues. Trimming stripped 2 bases from V and 4 bases from J, with 11 bases between. CDR1 is MDHEN and CDR2 is SYDVKM in the germline V gene. Here the CDR3 DNA reads TGTGCCAGCAGTTTAGCCCAGGACCTTAATGAAAAACTGTTTTTT. This encodes CASSLAQDLNEKLFF.

The V gene is TRBV19, the J gene TRBJ2-2, with TRBD1 matching 9 bases. The V gene end was trimmed by 6 bases and the J gene end by 7 bases; junction bases not matched to a gene: 6. The germline gives CDR1 LNHDA, CDR2 SQIVND (reference sequence). The CDR3 is 14 residues long. The CDR3 DNA reads as TGTGCCAGTAGCCTAACAGGGGGCTACGGGGAGCTGTTTTTT. It translates to CASSLTGGYGELFF. Variable domain in full (rest from reference TRBV19 and TRBJ2-2): DGGITQSPKYLFRKEGQNVTLSCEQNLNHDAMYWYRQDPGQGLRLIYYSQIVNDFQKGDIAEGYSVSREKKESFPLTVTSAQKNPTAFYLCASSLTGGYGELFFGEGSRLTVL.

The chain uses TRBV19 and TRBJ2-3; 7 nucleotides align to TRBD1. The length of the CDR3 is 14 residues. Germline V gives CDR1 LNHDA, CDR2 SQIVND (reference sequence). Trimming at V came to 5 bases and at J to 0 bases, leaving 2 bases not matched to a gene. The CDR3 sequence: CASSEGASTDTQYF. As DNA, the CDR3 is TGTGCCAGTAGTGAGGGGGCTAGCACAGATACGCAGTATTTT.

This CDR3 is CASSIWTGTGELFF. The CDR3 nucleotides are TGTGCCAGTAGTATATGGACAGGCACCGGGGAGCTGTTTTTT. This chain uses TRBV19 with TRBJ2-2; 7 bases agree with TRBD1. The germline CDR1 and CDR2 sequences are LNHDA and SQIVND (reference sequence). V shed 2 bases, J shed 4 bases, and the junction held 1 base outside the gene matches. The CDR3 runs to 14 residues.

This clone came up a few times. The chain joins TRBV7-2 to TRBJ1-1; D uncertain. Germline CDR1 is SGHTA and CDR2 is FQGNSA. The CDR3 is 12 residues long. This CDR3 reads CAAGTLDTEAFF. CDR3 DNA sequence: TGTGCTGCAGGTACCTTGGACACTGAAGCTTTCTTT.

The rearrangement links TRBV27 to TRBJ2-1, with TRBD2 matching 7 bases. There are 15 residues in the CDR3. Per the germline V gene, CDR1 is MNHEY and CDR2 is SMNVEV (reference sequence). The ends lost 7 bases at V and 7 bases at J; junction bases unmatched: 13. As DNA, the CDR3 is TGTGCCAGCAAAGTCCGGGACTATGACCTAAATGAGCAGTTCTTC. It codes for CASKVRDYDLNEQFF.

V gene TRBV19 combines with J gene TRBJ1-2; a possible D gene is TRBD1 (5 bases). The CDR3 totals 13 residues. Germline CDR1 reads LNHDA; CDR2 reads SQIVND (reference sequence). This chain's CDR3 is CAISLAGGYGYTF. As DNA, the CDR3 is TGTGCTATTTCTCTCGCCGGGGGCTATGGCTACACCTTC.

The rearrangement joins TRBV27 to TRBJ2-7; 8 bases are a match to TRBD1. The length of the CDR3 is 13 residues. J was trimmed by 4 bases and V by 3 bases; bases with no gene match: 2. The germline CDR1 and CDR2 sequences are MNHEY and SMNVEV (reference sequence). The CDR3 DNA follows: TGTGCCAGCAGTTTTGGGACAGGATACGAGCAGTACTTC. Translated: CASSFGTGYEQYF.

A single count supports this clone. J is TRBJ2-7 and V is TRBV4-2; 7 bases fit TRBD1. This CDR3 region has 14 residues. Trimming at V came to 1 base and at J to 2 bases, leaving 2 bases not matched to a gene. Germline CDR1 is LGHNA and CDR2 is YNFKEQ. The CDR3 nucleotides read TGTGCCAGCAGCCAAGCGGACAGGACCTACGAGCAGTACTTC. It codes for CASSQADRTYEQYF.

The chain carries TRBV3-1 (or the pseudogene TRBV3-2) and TRBJ1-1, with 7 nucleotides matching TRBD1. The trim removed 4 bases at V and 5 bases at J, leaving 4 bases unmatched. Germline V gene sequence: CDR1 LGHDT, CDR2 YNNKEL (reference sequence). CDR3 size: 13 residues. CDR3 region: CASSRAGGTEAFF. The DNA of the CDR3 is TGTGCCAGCAGCCGGGCAGGGGGGACTGAAGCTTTCTTT.

The chain uses TRBV30 and TRBJ1-6; possibly TRBD1 for D (5 bases). CDR1 and CDR2 (germline): GTSNPN, SVGIG (reference sequence). The CDR3 spans 14 residues. Trimming removed 4 bases at V and 11 bases at J, with 18 bases between. Here the CDR3 DNA reads TGTGCCTGGATAAGCTGGGACTCGAATCCACCCCTCCACTTT. It encodes CAWISWDSNPPLHF.

The gene calls are TRBV21-1 and TRBJ1-2. TRBV21-1 is noted as a pseudogene. CDR3 size: 10 residues. The CDR3 region is CASTRYGYTF. The CDR3 region has the DNA TGTGCCAGCACCCGCTATGGCTACACCTTC.

This chain joins TRBV19 and TRBJ1-6; 7 bases are shared with TRBD1. The CDR3 consists of 15 residues. Germline V gene sequence: CDR1 LNHDA, CDR2 SQIVND (reference sequence). Losses at the gene ends were 2 bases for V and 9 bases for J; bases not matched to a gene: 7. DNA of the CDR3: TGTGCCAGTAGTATATCGGGGACAGTAATTTCACCCCTCCACTTT. Amino acid sequence: CASSISGTVISPLHF. Variable domain in full (rest from reference TRBV19 and TRBJ1-6): DGGITQSPKYLFRKEGQNVTLSCEQNLNHDAMYWYRQDPGQGLRLIYYSQIVNDFQKGDIAEGYSVSREKKESFPLTVTSAQKNPTAFYLCASSISGTVISPLHFGNGTRLTVT.

The V gene is TRBV27, the J gene TRBJ2-7, with D unclear. This CDR3 spans 15 amino acids. CDR1 is MNHEY, CDR2 SMNVEV, per germline (reference sequence). The V gene lost 6 bases and the J gene lost 4 bases, with 19 bases spanning the gap. The DNA of the CDR3 is TGTGCCAGCAGCCCGCAGATTTCGGCGGAGTACGAGCAGTACTTC. Protein sequence: CASSPQISAEYEQYF.

A remark on this clone: One end of the junction does not line up with germline, which may come from a read error. The chain employs TRBV6-1 and TRBJ1-5, with D possibly TRBD1 on 5 matching bases. The germline V gene has CDR1 MNHNS and CDR2 SASEGT. The CDR3 spans 13 residues. The CDR3 coding sequence is TGTGCCAGCAGCGAAGGGGAGACTCAGCCCCAGCATTTT. It codes for CASSEGETQPQHF.

The chain carries TRBV19 and TRBJ1-1; 9 positions match TRBD1. The CDR3 sequence is 14 residues long. With 5 bases clipped from V and 6 bases from J, the junction kept 7 bases outside the gene matches. Germline V gene sequence: CDR1 LNHDA, CDR2 SQIVND (reference sequence). The DNA of the CDR3 is TGTGCCAGTAGTCCCCGGGACAGGGAGGCTGAAGCTTTCTTT. Translating it yields CASSPRDREAEAFF.

V usage is TRBV2 and J usage is TRBJ2-2, with 9 nucleotides matching TRBD2. Germline CDR1 reads SNHLY; CDR2 reads FYNNEI. V lost 0 bases and J lost 7; bases outside the gene matches: 9. The CDR3 loop spans 17 amino acids. This chain's CDR3 is CASSEAQAGGFGGELFF. The CDR3 DNA follows: TGTGCCAGCAGTGAAGCGCAAGCGGGAGGCTTCGGCGGGGAGCTGTTTTTT.

This clone has just a few counts. Other nucleotide sequences in the sample specify the same CDR3. The chain uses TRBV28 and TRBJ2-7; 7 bases are shared with TRBD1. The germline V gene has CDR1 MDHEN and CDR2 SYDVKM. The CDR3 runs to 14 residues. Trimming took 5 bases from V and 4 from J; bases not matched to a gene: 8. CDR3 in DNA: TGTGCCAGCAGTCCCCGACAGGGTTCTTACGAGCAGTACTTC. Amino acids: CASSPRQGSYEQYF.

The chain carries TRBV10-3 and TRBJ2-7, with 9 bases lining up with TRBD2. Germline CDR1 is ENHRY and CDR2 is SYGVKD. With V trimmed by 4 bases and J by 4 bases, 8 bases remained unmatched. The CDR3 consists of 15 residues. The CDR3 is CAISGERGVPYEQYF. For the CDR3, the DNA is TGTGCCATCAGTGGGGAGCGGGGGGTCCCTTACGAGCAGTACTTC.

This clone was seen a handful of times. Other DNA sequences in the same sample also yield this CDR3. V is TRBV3-1 (or the pseudogene TRBV3-2) and J is TRBJ2-1; a weak D match, TRBD1 (6 bases). The CDR3 covers 15 residues. The V end lost 1 base, the J end lost 3 bases, and 10 bases lay between the germline ends. Germline V gene lookup returns CDR1 LGHDT and CDR2 YNNKEL (reference sequence). The CDR3 reads CASSQGGQGYNEQFF. The CDR3 bases are TGTGCCAGCAGCCAAGGGGGGCAGGGCTACAATGAGCAGTTCTTC.